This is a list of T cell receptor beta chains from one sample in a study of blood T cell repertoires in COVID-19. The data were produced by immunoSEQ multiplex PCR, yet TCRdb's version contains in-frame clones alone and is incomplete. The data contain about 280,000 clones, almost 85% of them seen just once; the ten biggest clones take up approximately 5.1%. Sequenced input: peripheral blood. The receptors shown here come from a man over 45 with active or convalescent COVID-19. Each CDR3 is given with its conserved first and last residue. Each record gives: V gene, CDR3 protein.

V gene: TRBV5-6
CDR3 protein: CASSLAGQGSYYGYTF

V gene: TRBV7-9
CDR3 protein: CASSPPQWESTDTQYF

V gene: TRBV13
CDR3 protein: CASSLGTSGSRSYNEQFF

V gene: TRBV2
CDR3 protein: CASSEGRVGIEATGAFF

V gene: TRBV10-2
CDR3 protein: CASNVLAGGREQYF

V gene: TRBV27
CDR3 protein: CASSRSGPGANVLTF

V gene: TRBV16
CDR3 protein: CASGDSRLVYGYTF

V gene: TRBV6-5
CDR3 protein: CASRVAGGVVTQYF

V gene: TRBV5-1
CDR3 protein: CASSLSATSSYEQYF

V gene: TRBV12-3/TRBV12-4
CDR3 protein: CASSPSGRDIQYF

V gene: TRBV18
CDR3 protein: CASSPGGKETQYF

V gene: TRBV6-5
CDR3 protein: CASSYTRDSPYNEQFF

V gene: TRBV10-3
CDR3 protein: CAIEGSSHEQFF

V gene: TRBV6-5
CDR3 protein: CASNWASGGDEQFF

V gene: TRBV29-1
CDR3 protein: CSVQGVRNTEAFF

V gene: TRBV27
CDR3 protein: CASSPTRSSGRPYNEQFF

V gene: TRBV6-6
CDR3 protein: CASSYTGNYGYTF

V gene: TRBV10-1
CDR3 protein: CASSEDRLGHNEQFF

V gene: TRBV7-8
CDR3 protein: CASSLAPGMNTEAFF

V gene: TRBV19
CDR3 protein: CASSMWGPGDTEAFF

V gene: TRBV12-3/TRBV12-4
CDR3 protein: CASSGRGQPQHF

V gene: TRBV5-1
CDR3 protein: CASSSSAGDVYGYTF

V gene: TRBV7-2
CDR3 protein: CAGGTSGYNEQFF

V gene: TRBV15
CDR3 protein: CATSREGGGAYEQYF

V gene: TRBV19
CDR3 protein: CASSPRGAVRETQYF

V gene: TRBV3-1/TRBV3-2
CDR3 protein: CASSQGGMGQQNNEQFF

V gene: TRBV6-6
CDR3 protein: CASSPTRGRQETQYF

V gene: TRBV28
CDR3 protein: CASSLGGSYNEQFF

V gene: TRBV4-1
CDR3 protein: CASSQGPAGGVSSGANVLTF

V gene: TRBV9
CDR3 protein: CASSPTPGQRLGELFF

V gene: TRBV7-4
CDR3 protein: CASSEGFF

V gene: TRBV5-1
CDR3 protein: CASSSPGHRVQETQYF

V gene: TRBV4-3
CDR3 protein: CASSQDLGASGTQYF

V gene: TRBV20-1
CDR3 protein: CSASQGFYEQYF

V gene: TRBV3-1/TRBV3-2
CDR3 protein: CASSQGAGQGKNTQYF

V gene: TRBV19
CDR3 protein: CASSVGLAGLYNEQFF

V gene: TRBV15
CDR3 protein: CATSRDVDSYNEQFF

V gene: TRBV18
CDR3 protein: CASSPPNRVYNEQFF

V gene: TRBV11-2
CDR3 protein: CASSLVVSDWSGYTF

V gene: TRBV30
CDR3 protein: CAWSEDRNTEAFF

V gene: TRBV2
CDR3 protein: CASRGGPRDEQYF

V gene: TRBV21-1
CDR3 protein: CASSKAGLAGVWVAQYF

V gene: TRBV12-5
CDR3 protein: CASGLDWSQETQYF

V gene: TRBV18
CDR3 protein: CASSETLTQGFGGYTF

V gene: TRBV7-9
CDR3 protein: CASSRELAEQFF

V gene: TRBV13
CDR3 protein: CASSLGETGPQDTQYF

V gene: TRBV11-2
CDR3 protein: CASSLEEREWQETQYF